These 28 T cell receptor beta chains share one sample of origin, sequenced in a study of T cells in Graves' hyperthyroidism and ophthalmopathy. Template material for amplifying TCR beta CDR3 regions consisted of RNA transcripts. Researchers ran a first-round RT-PCR on the TCR CDR3 using the HTBI primer set. TCRdb recomputed calls from the multiplex PCR reads with MiXCR, one row per CDR3 protein. Of over 500,000 distinct CDR3 sequences in the sample, about a sixth were seen once. Input material: blood. These receptor sequences come from a woman aged 18-29 years with Graves' ophthalmopathy.

The rearrangement joins TRBV14 to TRBJ2-2, with TRBD1 matching 7 bases. Germline V gene sequence: CDR1 SGHDN, CDR2 FVKESK. CDR3 length equals 14 residues. Germline trimming cut 3 bases from V and 6 bases from J; bases unmatched to any gene: 4. The CDR3 bases are TGTGCCAGCAGCCATGTAACAGGGGCCGGGGAGCTGTTTTTT. It codes for CASSHVTGAGELFF.

This clonotype was counted many times. The chain carries TRBV2 and TRBJ1-5; unclear D gene. The CDR3 is 15 residues long. Germline CDR1 and CDR2: SNHLY and FYNNEI. Trimming shortened V by 4 bases and J by 2 bases, and 12 bases separated the two germline ends. Here the CDR3 DNA reads TGTGCCAGCAGTGTCAACGACGGGGGCAATCAGCCCCAGCATTTT. Protein product: CASSVNDGGNQPQHF. The whole variable domain, filled in from reference TRBV2 and TRBJ1-5, reads EPEVTQTPSHQVTQMGQEVILRCVPISNHLYFYWYRQILGQKVEFLVSFYNNEISEKSEIFDDQFSVERPDGSNFTLKIRSTKLEDSAMYFCASSVNDGGNQPQHFGDGTRLSIL.

This clonotype was counted between two and nine times. V gene TRBV19 combines with J gene TRBJ1-5; 8 bases align to TRBD1. CDR1 and CDR2 (germline): LNHDA, SQIVND (reference sequence). With V trimmed by 3 bases and J by 7 bases, 14 bases remained unmatched. The CDR3 length is 17 residues. The DNA of the CDR3 is TGTGCCAGTAGTATTTCGATATTGGGACAGGCGGGACAGCCCCAGCATTTT. Translating it yields CASSISILGQAGQPQHF.

The chain carries TRBV6-2 or TRBV6-3 and TRBJ2-3; TRBD2 matches at 12 bases. The germline V gene encodes CDR1 MNHEY and CDR2 SVGEGT. Losses at the gene ends were 6 bases for V and 5 bases for J; bases not matched to a gene: 12. This CDR3 is built from 17 residues. The CDR3 region is CASRSLTSGGREDTQYF. The CDR3, as DNA: TGTGCCAGCAGATCTCTTACTAGCGGGGGGCGGGAAGATACGCAGTATTTT.

This sequence joins TRBV20-1 and TRBJ1-6; possibly TRBD1 for D (6 bases). Germline lookup yields CDR1 DFQATT and CDR2 SNEGSKA (reference sequence). The V end was cut by 2 bases, the J end by 7 bases, with 15 bases between. This CDR3 comprises 15 residues. In nucleotides, the CDR3 is TGCAGTGCTAGAAGGGCTGGGACACCCAATTCACCCCTCCACTTT. Residues: CSARRAGTPNSPLHF.

The table lists this clonotype with many counts. The rearrangement joins TRBV30 to TRBJ1-2; perhaps TRBD1 as D (6 bases). Germline lookup yields CDR1 GTSNPN and CDR2 SVGIG (reference sequence). V lost 2 bases and J 4 bases, leaving 11 bases between the germline ends. The CDR3 has 13 residues. CDR3 residues: CAWSSGGVYGYTF. In DNA form, the CDR3 reads TGTGCCTGGAGTTCTGGGGGCGTCTATGGCTACACCTTC.

The table lists this clonotype with many counts. V gene TRBV27 combines with J gene TRBJ2-1; D uncertain. Germline V gene data show CDR1 as MNHEY and CDR2 as SMNVEV (reference sequence). Deletions cut 3 bases from V and 3 bases from J, with 18 bases between. The CDR3 has 17 residues. CDR3 residues: CASSFLRSPAVYNEQFF. DNA for the CDR3: TGTGCCAGCAGTTTCCTACGTAGTCCGGCGGTCTACAATGAGCAGTTCTTC.

The chain uses TRBV6-2 or TRBV6-3 and TRBJ1-1; tentatively, D is TRBD1 (6 bases). This CDR3 is 13 amino acids long. V lost 6 bases, J lost 0 bases, and 8 bases lay in between. Germline CDR1 is MNHEY and CDR2 is SVGEGT. The CDR3 nucleotides read TGTGCCAGCAGGGACAGTATGAACACTGAAGCTTTCTTT. This sequence encodes CASRDSMNTEAFF.

Ten or more counts support this clonotype. This chain joins TRBV9 and TRBJ1-1; D gene ambiguous. Germline V gene data show CDR1 as SGDLS and CDR2 as YYNGEE. CDR3 length: 15 amino acids. Trimming shortened V by 0 bases and J by 2 bases, and 11 bases separated the two germline ends. DNA of the CDR3: TGTGCCAGCAGCGTAGGTCCAGCAGCTAACACTGAAGCTTTCTTT. Translation: CASSVGPAANTEAFF.

This clonotype was counted ten times or more. V and J are TRBV20-1 and TRBJ2-1; 12 nucleotides line up with TRBD2. CDR3 length: 18 residues. Germline CDR1 is DFQATT and CDR2 is SNEGSKA (reference sequence). J lost 0 bases, V lost 6 bases, and 12 bases had no gene match. In DNA form, the CDR3 reads TGCAGTGCCCCGAAGACTAGCGGGAGTATAACCTCCTACAATGAGCAGTTCTTC. It specifies CSAPKTSGSITSYNEQFF.

This clonotype showed up many times. The chain is built from TRBV28 and TRBJ2-7, with a possible D match to TRBD2 (5 bases). Trimming took 1 base from V and 4 from J, leaving 11 bases between them. The germline V gene has CDR1 MDHEN and CDR2 SYDVKM. This CDR3 region has 14 residues. The CDR3 DNA reads as TGTGCCAGCAGTTTATCCCCAGGAGGATACGAGCAGTACTTC. Translated: CASSLSPGGYEQYF.

This clonotype was detected ten times or more. The V gene is TRBV28, the J gene TRBJ1-1; TRBD1 might be the D (5 bases). This CDR3 spans 14 amino acids. V gave up 4 bases and J gave up 3 bases, with 12 bases separating them. CDR1 is MDHEN and CDR2 is SYDVKM in the germline V gene. The CDR3 loop reads CASSSFGGDTEAFF. CDR3 bases: TGTGCCAGCAGTTCCTTTGGAGGGGACACTGAAGCTTTCTTT.

V is TRBV20-1 and J is TRBJ2-1; TRBD1 matches 7 bases. Trimming removed 0 bases from V and 2 bases from J; junction bases left unmatched: 7. Per the germline V gene, CDR1 is DFQATT and CDR2 is SNEGSKA (reference sequence). The CDR3 is 16 residues long. The CDR3 DNA reads as TGCAGTGCTAGAGATCCCATGACAGGGACCTACAATGAGCAGTTCTTC. This encodes CSARDPMTGTYNEQFF.

This clonotype was counted many times. The chain employs TRBV7-2 and TRBJ2-5, with 7 nucleotides matching TRBD1. The CDR3 is 15 amino acids. Germline V gene lookup returns CDR1 SGHTA and CDR2 FQGNSA. V gave up 4 bases and J gave up 2 bases; unmatched junction bases: 7. CDR3 in amino acids: CASSYTGTEQETQYF. In nucleotides, the CDR3 is TGTGCCAGCAGCTACACGGGGACAGAACAAGAGACCCAGTACTTC.

In this sample, this clonotype turned up many times. The gene calls are TRBV20-1 and TRBJ2-1; 12 bases align to TRBD2. CDR1 and CDR2 from the germline V gene are DFQATT and SNEGSKA (reference sequence). With V trimmed by 1 base and J by 6 bases, 4 bases remained unmatched. The CDR3 is 15 amino acids. The CDR3 sequence is CSARGLAGDPNEQFF. In DNA, the CDR3 is TGCAGTGCTAGAGGACTAGCGGGAGATCCCAATGAGCAGTTCTTC.

In its sample, this clonotype was seen many times. This rearrangement joins TRBV4-1 to TRBJ1-2; unclear D gene. This CDR3 has 15 amino acids. V lost 2 bases and J 4 bases, leaving 14 bases between the germline ends. CDR1 is MGHRA, CDR2 YSYEKL, per germline. CDR3 amino acids: CASSQLDPLGYGYTF. The CDR3 DNA reads as TGCGCCAGCAGCCAACTAGACCCACTTGGCTATGGCTACACCTTC.

This clonotype was seen at least ten times. This rearrangement joins TRBV30 to TRBJ2-2; the D gene could be TRBD1 or TRBD2 (5 bases each). The CDR3 consists of 12 residues. Germline V gene lookup returns CDR1 GTSNPN and CDR2 SVGIG (reference sequence). V shed 1 base and J shed 7 bases, with 7 bases lying between them. The CDR3 DNA reads TGTGCCTGGAGTGGAGGGGACGGGGAGCTGTTTTTT. Translation: CAWSGGDGELFF.

There are a few counts of this clonotype. This chain connects TRBV6-1 to TRBJ2-7; 7 bases line up with TRBD1. The V segment lost 6 bases and the J segment 2 bases; nucleotides outside the gene matches: 7. CDR3 length: 14 amino acids. The germline gives CDR1 MNHNS, CDR2 SASEGT. CDR3 coding DNA: TGTGCCAGCAGGGACGACAGGGCGACCTACGAGCAGTACTTC. Translating it yields CASRDDRATYEQYF.

The sample holds a few counts of this clonotype. This rearrangement joins TRBV6-2 or TRBV6-3 to TRBJ2-7, with 9 bases matching TRBD2. Germline V CDR1 and CDR2: MNHEY, SVGEGT. The ends lost 2 bases at V and 6 bases at J; junction bases unmatched: 14. This CDR3 is built from 17 residues. Here the CDR3 reads CASSYGFRGSGSLEQYF. CDR3 in DNA: TGTGCCAGCAGTTACGGGTTTCGGGGTAGCGGGAGTCTCGAGCAGTACTTC.

This clonotype was counted between two and nine times. The chain is built from TRBV2 and TRBJ1-4; D not certain. Germline V lookup: CDR1 SNHLY, CDR2 FYNNEI. V lost 0 bases and J 0 bases, leaving 5 bases between the germline ends. The CDR3 totals 15 residues. CDR3 in DNA: TGTGCCAGCAGTGAAGCTCGTACAACTAATGAAAAACTGTTTTTT. Its translation: CASSEARTTNEKLFF.

The V call is TRBV28, the J call TRBJ1-4; D not certain. Germline CDR1 is MDHEN and CDR2 is SYDVKM. The V gene lost 3 bases and the J gene lost 4 bases, with 9 bases spanning the gap. This CDR3 contains 14 residues. CDR3 coding DNA: TGTGCCAGCAGTTTTAGGCAGCTTAATGAAAAACTGTTTTTT. Its translation is CASSFRQLNEKLFF.

The table lists this clonotype with many counts. The J gene is TRBJ2-1, the V gene TRBV9, with TRBD2 matching over 7 bases. The germline V gene has CDR1 SGDLS and CDR2 YYNGEE. The CDR3 runs 15 residues. Unmatched junction bases numbered 4, after V lost 0 bases and J lost 4 bases. The CDR3 loop reads CASSVDGGGYNEQFF. The CDR3 DNA sequence: TGTGCCAGCAGCGTAGATGGCGGGGGTTACAATGAGCAGTTCTTC.

This clonotype was seen many times. This chain connects TRBV7-2 to TRBJ1-2; 8 positions match TRBD1. The CDR3 consists of 16 residues. V lost 1 base to trimming and J lost 3 bases; unmatched junction nucleotides: 7. Germline V gene sequence: CDR1 SGHTA, CDR2 FQGNSA. CDR3 bases: TGTGCCAGCAGCTTAGTTCTCGCAGGGGGCGACTATGGCTACACCTTC. Protein sequence: CASSLVLAGGDYGYTF.

This clonotype was detected many times. The chain recombines TRBV6-1 with TRBJ2-7; 7 positions agree with TRBD1. The CDR3 consists of 13 residues. The ends lost 7 bases at V and 0 bases at J; junction bases unmatched: 3. CDR1 is MNHNS, CDR2 SASEGT, per germline. The CDR3 reads CASTWDSSYEQYF. The CDR3 region has the DNA TGTGCCAGCACCTGGGACAGCTCCTACGAGCAGTACTTC.

In its sample, this clonotype was seen many times. The chain uses TRBV6-1 and TRBJ1-6; 8 bases line up with TRBD1. The CDR3 covers 14 residues. Looked up from germline, CDR1 is MNHNS and CDR2 is SASEGT. Trimming cost V 6 bases and J 5 bases; bases outside gene matches: 3. The CDR3 loop reads CASSHRGDNSPLHF. CDR3 nucleotides: TGTGCCAGCAGCCACAGGGGGGATAATTCACCCCTCCACTTT.

This clonotype has a count of ten or more. This chain links TRBV19 with TRBJ2-7; TRBD2 might be the D (6 bases). This CDR3 comprises 15 residues. V was trimmed by 2 bases and J by 4 bases, leaving 15 bases between them. The germline CDR1 and CDR2 sequences are LNHDA and SQIVND (reference sequence). The CDR3 nucleotides are TGTGCCAGTAGTATAACTTCACTAGCTGAATACGAGCAGTACTTC. It specifies CASSITSLAEYEQYF.

Ten or more counts support this clonotype. The CDR3 loop reads CASTLEASEWNEQFF. The CDR3 region has the DNA TGTGCCAGCACCCTGGAGGCTAGCGAGTGGAATGAGCAGTTCTTC. The chain joins TRBV7-6 to TRBJ2-1; D might be TRBD2 (6 bases). There are 15 residues in the CDR3. With 7 bases removed from V and 7 bases from J, the gap between germline ends came to 20 bases. Germline CDR1 reads SGHVS; CDR2 reads FNYEAQ.

This chain uses TRBV12-3 or TRBV12-4 with TRBJ1-1, with D possibly being TRBD1 (5 bases). V was pared by 6 bases and J by 7 bases, with 18 bases between. CDR3 length: 14 amino acids. The CDR3 loop reads CASSPSSQGYEAFF. CDR3 in DNA: TGTGCCAGCAGCCCCTCATCCCAGGGCTATGAAGCTTTCTTT.